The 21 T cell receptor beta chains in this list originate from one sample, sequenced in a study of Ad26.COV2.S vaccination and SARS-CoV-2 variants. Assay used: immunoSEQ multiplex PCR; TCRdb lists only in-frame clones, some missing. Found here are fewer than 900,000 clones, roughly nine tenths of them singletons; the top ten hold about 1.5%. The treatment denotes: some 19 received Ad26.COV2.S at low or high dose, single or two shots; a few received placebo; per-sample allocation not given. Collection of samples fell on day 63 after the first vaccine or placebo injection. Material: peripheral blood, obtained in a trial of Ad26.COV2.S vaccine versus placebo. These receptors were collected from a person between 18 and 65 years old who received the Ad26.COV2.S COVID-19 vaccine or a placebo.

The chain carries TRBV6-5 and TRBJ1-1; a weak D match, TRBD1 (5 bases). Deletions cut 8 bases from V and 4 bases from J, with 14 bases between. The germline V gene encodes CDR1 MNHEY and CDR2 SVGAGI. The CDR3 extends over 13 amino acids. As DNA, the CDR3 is TGTGCCAGCCGGGGCGGTGGGACCACTGAAGCTTTCTTT. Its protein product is CASRGGGTTEAFF.

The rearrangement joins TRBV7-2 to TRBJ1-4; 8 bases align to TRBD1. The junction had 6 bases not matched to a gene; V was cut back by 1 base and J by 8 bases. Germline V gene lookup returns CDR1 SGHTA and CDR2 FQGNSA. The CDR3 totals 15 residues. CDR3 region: CASSLGDRGGEKLFF. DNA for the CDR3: TGTGCCAGCAGCTTAGGCGACAGGGGTGGAGAAAAACTGTTTTTT.

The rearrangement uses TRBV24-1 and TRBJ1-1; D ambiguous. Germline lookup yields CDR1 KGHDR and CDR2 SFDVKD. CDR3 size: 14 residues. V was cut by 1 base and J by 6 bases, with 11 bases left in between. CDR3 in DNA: TGTGCCACCAGTGATTTAGAACCGGGGTCTGAAGCTTTCTTT. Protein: CATSDLEPGSEAFF.

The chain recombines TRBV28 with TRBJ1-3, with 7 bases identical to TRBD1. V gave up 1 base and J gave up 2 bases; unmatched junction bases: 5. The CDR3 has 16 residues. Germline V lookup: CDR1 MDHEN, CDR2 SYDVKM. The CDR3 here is CASSLYHRGTGNTIYF. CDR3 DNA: TGTGCCAGCAGTTTATACCACAGGGGAACTGGAAACACCATATATTTT.

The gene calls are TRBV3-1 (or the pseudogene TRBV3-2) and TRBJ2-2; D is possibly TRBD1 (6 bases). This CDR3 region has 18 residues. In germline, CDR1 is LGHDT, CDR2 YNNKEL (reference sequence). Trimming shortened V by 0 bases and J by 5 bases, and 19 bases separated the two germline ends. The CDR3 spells CASSQDRTGTSHTGELFF. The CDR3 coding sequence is TGTGCCAGCAGCCAAGATCGAACCGGGACAAGCCATACCGGGGAGCTGTTTTTT.

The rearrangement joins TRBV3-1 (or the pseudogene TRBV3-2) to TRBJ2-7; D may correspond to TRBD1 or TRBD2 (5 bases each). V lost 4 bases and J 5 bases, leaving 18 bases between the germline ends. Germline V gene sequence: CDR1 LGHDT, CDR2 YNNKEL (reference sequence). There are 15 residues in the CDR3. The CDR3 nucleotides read TGTGCCAGCAGCCTCGCGGGCCCGAGAGGGGACGAGCAGTACTTC. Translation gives CASSLAGPRGDEQYF.

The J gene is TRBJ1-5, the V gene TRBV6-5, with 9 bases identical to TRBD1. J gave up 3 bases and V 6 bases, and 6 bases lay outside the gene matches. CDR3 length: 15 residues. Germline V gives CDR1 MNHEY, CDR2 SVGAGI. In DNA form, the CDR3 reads TGTGCCAGCAGGGGGGGACAGGGACTCAATCAGCCCCAGCATTTT. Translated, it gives CASRGGQGLNQPQHF.

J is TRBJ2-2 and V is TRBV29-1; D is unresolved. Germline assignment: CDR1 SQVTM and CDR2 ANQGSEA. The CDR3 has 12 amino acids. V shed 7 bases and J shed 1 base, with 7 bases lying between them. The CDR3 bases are TGCAGCGCCGTGGAGAACACCGGGGAGCTGTTTTTT. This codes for CSAVENTGELFF.

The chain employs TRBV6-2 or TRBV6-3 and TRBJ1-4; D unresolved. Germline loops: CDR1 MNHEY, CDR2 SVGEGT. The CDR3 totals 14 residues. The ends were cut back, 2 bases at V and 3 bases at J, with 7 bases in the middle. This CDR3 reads CASSYRVANEKLFF. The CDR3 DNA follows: TGTGCCAGCAGTTACAGGGTGGCTAATGAAAAACTGTTTTTT.

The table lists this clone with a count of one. CDR3 residues: CASSLTLGRNTGELFF. The CDR3 nucleotides are TGTGCCAGCAGCTTAACGTTGGGCAGGAACACCGGGGAGCTGTTTTTT. The chain couples TRBV7-3 to TRBJ2-2, with D unresolved. The germline V gene encodes CDR1 SGHTA and CDR2 FQGTGA. With 0 bases removed from V and 1 base from J, the gap between germline ends came to 9 bases. The CDR3 runs 16 residues.

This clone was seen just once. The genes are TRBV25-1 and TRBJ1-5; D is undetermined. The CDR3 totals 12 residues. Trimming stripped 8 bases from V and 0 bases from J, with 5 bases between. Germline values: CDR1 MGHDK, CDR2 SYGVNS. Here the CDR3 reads CASWSSNQPQHF. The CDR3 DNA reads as TGTGCCAGCTGGTCTAGCAATCAGCCCCAGCATTTT.

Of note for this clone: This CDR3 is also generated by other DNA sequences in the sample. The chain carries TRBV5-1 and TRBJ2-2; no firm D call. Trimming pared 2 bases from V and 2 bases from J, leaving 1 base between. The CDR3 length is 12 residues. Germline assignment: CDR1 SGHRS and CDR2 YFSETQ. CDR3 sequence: CASSLNTGELFF. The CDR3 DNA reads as TGCGCCAGCAGCTTAAACACCGGGGAGCTGTTTTTT. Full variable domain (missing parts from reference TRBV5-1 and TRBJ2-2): KAGVTQTPRYLIKTRGQQVTLSCSPISGHRSVSWYQQTPGQGLQFLFEYFSETQRNKGNFPGRFSGRQFSNSRSEMNVSTLELGDSALYLCASSLNTGELFFGEGSRLTVL.

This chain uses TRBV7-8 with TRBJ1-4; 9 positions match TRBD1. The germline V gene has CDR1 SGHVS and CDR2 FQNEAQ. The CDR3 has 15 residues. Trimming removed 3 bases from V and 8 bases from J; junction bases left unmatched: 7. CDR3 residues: CASSLVGTGNEKLFF. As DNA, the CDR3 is TGTGCCAGCAGCTTGGTCGGGACAGGGAACGAAAAACTGTTTTTT.

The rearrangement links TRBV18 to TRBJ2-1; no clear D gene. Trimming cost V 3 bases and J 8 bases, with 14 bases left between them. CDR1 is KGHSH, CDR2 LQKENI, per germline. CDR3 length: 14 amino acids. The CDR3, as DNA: TGTGCCAGCTCACCCTCGGAGTTCCTGGATGAGCAGTTCTTC. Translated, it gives CASSPSEFLDEQFF.

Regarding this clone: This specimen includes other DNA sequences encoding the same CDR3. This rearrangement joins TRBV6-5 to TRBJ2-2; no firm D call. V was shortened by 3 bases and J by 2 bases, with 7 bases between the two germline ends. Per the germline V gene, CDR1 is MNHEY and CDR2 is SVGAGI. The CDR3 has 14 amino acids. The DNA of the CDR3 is TGTGCCAGCAGTTATCGGATTAACACCGGGGAGCTGTTTTTT. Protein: CASSYRINTGELFF.

The CDR3 sequence: CASSALADNYNEQFF. In nucleotides, the CDR3 is TGTGCCAGCAGTGCCCTAGCGGATAACTACAATGAGCAGTTCTTC. The chain joins TRBV6-4 to TRBJ2-1, with 7 bases that match TRBD2. The CDR3 covers 15 residues. Germline V CDR1 and CDR2: MRHNA, SNTAGT. Trimming cost V 4 bases and J 3 bases; bases outside gene matches: 6.

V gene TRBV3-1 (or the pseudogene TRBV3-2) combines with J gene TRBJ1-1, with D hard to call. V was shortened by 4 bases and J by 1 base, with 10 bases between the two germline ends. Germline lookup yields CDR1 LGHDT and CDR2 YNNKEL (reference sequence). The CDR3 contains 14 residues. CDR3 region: CASSPSVANTEAFF. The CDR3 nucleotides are TGTGCCAGCAGCCCCTCGGTAGCGAACACTGAAGCTTTCTTT.

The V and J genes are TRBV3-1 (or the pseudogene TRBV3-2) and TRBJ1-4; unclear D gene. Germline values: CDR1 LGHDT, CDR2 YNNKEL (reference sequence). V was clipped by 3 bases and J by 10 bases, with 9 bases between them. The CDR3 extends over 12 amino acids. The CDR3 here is CASSQDEGKLFF. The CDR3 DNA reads TGTGCCAGCAGCCAGGACGAGGGAAAACTGTTTTTT.

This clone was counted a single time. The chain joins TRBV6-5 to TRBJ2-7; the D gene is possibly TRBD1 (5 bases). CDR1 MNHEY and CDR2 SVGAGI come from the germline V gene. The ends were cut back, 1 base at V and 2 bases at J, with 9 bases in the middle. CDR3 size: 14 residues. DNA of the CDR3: TGTGCCAGCAGTTACTGGACACCAACCTACGAGCAGTACTTC. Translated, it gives CASSYWTPTYEQYF.

CDR3 residues: CASSFRQDEYEQYF. The CDR3 bases are TGTGCCAGCAGCTTTCGGCAGGATGAATACGAGCAGTACTTC. The chain carries TRBV7-2 and TRBJ2-7, with D unclear. The germline gives CDR1 SGHTA, CDR2 FQGNSA. The ends were cut back, 3 bases at V and 4 bases at J, with 13 bases in the middle. This CDR3 contains 14 residues.

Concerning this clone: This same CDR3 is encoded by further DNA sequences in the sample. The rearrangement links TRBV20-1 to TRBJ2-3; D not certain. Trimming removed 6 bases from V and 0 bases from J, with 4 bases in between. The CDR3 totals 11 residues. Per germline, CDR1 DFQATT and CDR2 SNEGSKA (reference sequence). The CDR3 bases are TGCAGTGCGGGTAGCACAGATACGCAGTATTTT. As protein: CSAGSTDTQYF.